The 21 T cell receptor beta chains reported below all come from one sample, sequenced in a study of blood T cell repertoires in COVID-19. Clones were read by immunoSEQ multiplex PCR, and TCRdb kept only the in-frame ones, dropping some. Of tens of thousands of clones in the sample, around nine tenths were seen once. Source material: peripheral blood. The receptors stem from a woman older than 75 with active or convalescent COVID-19.

The gene calls are TRBV5-1 and TRBJ2-1; D is perhaps TRBD1 (5 bases). Deletions cut 0 bases from V and 2 bases from J, with 9 bases between. Germline V gene data show CDR1 as SGHRS and CDR2 as YFSETQ. The CDR3 sequence is 15 residues long. Here the CDR3 reads CASSLEGSPYNEQFF. Written as DNA, the CDR3 is TGCGCCAGCAGCTTGGAGGGGTCTCCCTACAATGAGCAGTTCTTC.

V is TRBV7-8 and J is TRBJ1-2; unclear D gene. V lost 0 bases and J lost 0, with 11 bases in between. CDR1 is SGHVS and CDR2 is FQNEAQ in the germline V gene. The CDR3 length is 16 residues. The DNA of the CDR3 is TGTGCCAGCAGCTTAGCGCGGGCGGACGCTAACTATGGCTACACCTTC. Translated, it gives CASSLARADANYGYTF.

A few counts support this clone. CDR3 nucleotides: TGCGCCAGCAGGACTAGCGGGGGGATTATAGCAACTAGCACAGATACGCAGTATTTT. Encoded protein: CASRTSGGIIATSTDTQYF. This chain connects TRBV5-1 to TRBJ2-3, with 13 bases aligning to TRBD2. In germline, CDR1 is SGHRS, CDR2 YFSETQ. This CDR3 contains 19 residues. With 5 bases clipped from V and 0 bases from J, the junction kept 12 bases outside the gene matches.

The genes are TRBV24-1 and TRBJ2-3; the D gene is possibly TRBD2 (5 bases). Trimming left V 4 bases short and J 6 bases short, with 10 bases between. The CDR3 contains 13 residues. CDR1 is KGHDR, CDR2 SFDVKD, per germline. CDR3: CATSDSGLDTQYF. The CDR3 nucleotides read TGTGCCACCAGTGACAGCGGACTTGATACGCAGTATTTT.

The chain has TRBV7-8 and TRBJ1-5, with D possibly TRBD1 on 6 matching bases. The CDR3 contains 16 residues. Germline V gene lookup returns CDR1 SGHVS and CDR2 FQNEAQ. Trimming took 3 bases from V and 5 from J, leaving 17 bases between them. CDR3 loop: CASSFGGDRRYQPQHF. CDR3 sequence (DNA): TGTGCCAGCAGCTTCGGCGGAGACAGGCGGTATCAGCCCCAGCATTTT.

The J gene is TRBJ2-7, the V gene TRBV5-1; TRBD1 might be the D (5 bases). V dropped 4 bases and J dropped 3 bases, with 14 bases sitting between them. This CDR3 has 14 residues. Germline CDR1 is SGHRS and CDR2 is YFSETQ. CDR3 DNA: TGCGCCAGCAGCGCCTCGACAGACGGCTACGAGCAGTACTTC. It yields the protein CASSASTDGYEQYF. Together with reference TRBV5-1 and TRBJ2-7, the CDR3 gives the full variable domain: KAGVTQTPRYLIKTRGQQVTLSCSPISGHRSVSWYQQTPGQGLQFLFEYFSETQRNKGNFPGRFSGRQFSNSRSEMNVSTLELGDSALYLCASSASTDGYEQYFGPGTRLTVT.

This clone was recorded once. The CDR3 spells CASSVHRGINEKLFF. The CDR3 coding sequence is TGTGCCAGCAGCGTCCACAGGGGAATTAATGAAAAACTGTTTTTT. V and J are TRBV14 and TRBJ1-4; 7 bases are shared with TRBD1. The CDR3 contains 15 residues. J gave up 4 bases and V 5 bases, and 7 bases lay outside the gene matches. The germline CDR1 and CDR2 sequences are SGHDN and FVKESK.

In its sample, this clone was seen a few times. J is TRBJ1-4 and V is TRBV2; the match to TRBD1 covers 7 bases. Trimming removed 3 bases from V and 5 bases from J; junction bases left unmatched: 6. The germline CDR1 and CDR2 sequences are SNHLY and FYNNEI. There are 15 residues in the CDR3. The chain's CDR3 is CASSDETGLNEKLFF. The DNA of the CDR3 is TGTGCCAGCAGTGACGAGACAGGGTTGAATGAAAAACTGTTTTTT.

This sequence joins TRBV11-2 and TRBJ2-7; TRBD1 is a possible D gene (6 bases). V was cut by 4 bases and J by 3 bases, with 16 bases left in between. The germline V gene has CDR1 SGHAT and CDR2 FQNNGV. The CDR3 consists of 15 residues. CDR3 DNA sequence: TGTGCCAGCAGCTCATGGACAGCGTTTCTCTACGAGCAGTACTTC. Translated, it gives CASSSWTAFLYEQYF.

This chain uses TRBV5-1 with TRBJ2-7; maybe TRBD1 (5 bases). The CDR3 extends over 12 amino acids. Germline CDR1 reads SGHRS; CDR2 reads YFSETQ. Trimming removed 4 bases at V and 7 bases at J, with 12 bases between. The CDR3 region has the DNA TGCGCCAGCAGCCTAGGACACGGTGAGCAGTACTTC. Translation: CASSLGHGEQYF.

The chain combines TRBV2 with TRBJ1-5; 7 nucleotides line up with TRBD1. The CDR3 sequence is 14 residues long. Germline loops: CDR1 SNHLY, CDR2 FYNNEI. After removal of 6 bases from V and 2 bases from J, the junction contained 4 bases not matched to a gene. The chain's CDR3 is CASRRQGGNQPQHF. As DNA, the CDR3 is TGTGCCAGCAGGAGACAGGGCGGCAATCAGCCCCAGCATTTT.

The chain couples TRBV7-9 to TRBJ1-2; 7 nucleotides match TRBD1. CDR3 length: 13 residues. V trimming: 5 bases; J trimming: 4 bases; junction bases outside the gene matches: 4. Germline V gene lookup returns CDR1 SEHNR and CDR2 FQNEAQ (reference sequence). CDR3 bases: TGTGCCAGCAGCCAGGGGGACGCCTATGGCTACACCTTC. Protein product: CASSQGDAYGYTF.

In its sample, this clone was seen once. This chain links TRBV5-4 with TRBJ1-2; TRBD1 matches at 8 bases. Germline V gives CDR1 SGHNT, CDR2 YYREEE (reference sequence). Trimming removed 3 bases from V and 4 bases from J; junction bases left unmatched: 20. This CDR3 is 19 amino acids long. The CDR3 is CASSSPIGTGLLAAYGYTF. The CDR3, as DNA: TGTGCCAGCAGCTCGCCCATCGGGACAGGTCTTCTTGCCGCCTATGGCTACACCTTC. Looking up the rest from reference TRBV5-4 and TRBJ1-2 gives the full variable domain: ETGVTQSPTHLIKTRGQQVTLRCSSQSGHNTVSWYQQALGQGPQFIFQYYREEENGRGNFPPRFSGLQFPNYSSELNVNALELDDSALYLCASSSPIGTGLLAAYGYTFGSGTRLTVV.

The chain couples TRBV6-2 or TRBV6-3 to TRBJ2-3; D is unresolved. The V gene lost 7 bases and the J gene lost 4 bases, with 18 bases spanning the gap. The germline CDR1 and CDR2 sequences are MNHEY and SVGEGT. CDR3 size: 15 residues. In nucleotides, the CDR3 is TGTGCCAGCATCCCTTCCCCCGGTACCGCAGATACGCAGTATTTT. Residues: CASIPSPGTADTQYF.

V usage is TRBV5-5 and J usage is TRBJ1-2; 12 bases agree with TRBD1. The CDR3 spans 16 residues. With V trimmed by 3 bases and J by 8 bases, 11 bases remained unmatched. Germline V gives CDR1 SGHKS, CDR2 YYEKEE (reference sequence). The CDR3 nucleotides read TGTGCCAGCAGCTCAACCCCGGGACAGGGGGCGAGAGGCTACACCTTC. Translated: CASSSTPGQGARGYTF.

The CDR3 protein is CAWSKDSPNEQFF. The CDR3 DNA reads TGTGCCTGGAGTAAGGACAGCCCCAATGAGCAGTTCTTC. This chain links TRBV30 with TRBJ2-1, with a weak D call TRBD1 (6 bases). Germline assignment: CDR1 GTSNPN and CDR2 SVGIG (reference sequence). This CDR3 is 13 amino acids long. V lost 2 bases and J lost 6, with 11 bases in between.

CDR3 nucleotide sequence: TGTGCCAGCAGGCCAACGGCAGGGAACACTGAAGCTTTCTTT. Protein: CASRPTAGNTEAFF. The chain is built from TRBV3-1 (or the pseudogene TRBV3-2) and TRBJ1-1; D not certain. V lost 6 bases and J lost 1, with 12 bases in between. CDR3 length: 14 amino acids. Germline assignment: CDR1 LGHDT and CDR2 YNNKEL (reference sequence).

The chain recombines TRBV2 with TRBJ2-3, with a weak D call TRBD2 (5 bases). The CDR3 is made up of 14 amino acids. Germline V gene lookup returns CDR1 SNHLY and CDR2 FYNNEI. V was clipped by 4 bases and J by 3 bases, with 11 bases between them. CDR3 sequence reads: CASSGLRETDTQYF. The CDR3 nucleotides read TGTGCCAGCAGTGGGTTGAGGGAAACAGATACGCAGTATTTT.

This rearrangement joins TRBV28 to TRBJ1-2, with 8 bases lining up with TRBD1. The CDR3 spans 14 residues. Germline V gene data show CDR1 as MDHEN and CDR2 as SYDVKM. The V segment lost 6 bases and the J segment 7 bases; nucleotides outside the gene matches: 10. The CDR3 coding sequence is TGTGCCAGCAGCCCGACAGGGGTCCAAGTTGGCTACACCTTC. Protein product: CASSPTGVQVGYTF.

The chain is built from TRBV5-4 and TRBJ1-3; D gene uncertain. The CDR3 covers 15 residues. Looked up from germline, CDR1 is SGHNT and CDR2 is YYREEE (reference sequence). V shed 0 bases and J shed 0 bases, with 7 bases lying between them. The CDR3 reads CASSLDLSSGNTIYF. The CDR3 bases are TGTGCCAGCAGCTTGGACTTGAGCTCTGGAAACACCATATATTTT.

V and J are TRBV4-3 and TRBJ1-3; D gene uncertain. Germline V lookup: CDR1 LGHNA, CDR2 YSLEER. Trimming stripped 0 bases from V and 0 bases from J, with 6 bases between. The CDR3 spans 15 residues. The CDR3 DNA follows: TGCGCCAGCAGCCAAGATATTAGCTCTGGAAACACCATATATTTT. Translated: CASSQDISSGNTIYF.